This T cell receptor (beta chain) was documented in a study of T cells in Graves' hyperthyroidism and ophthalmopathy. General study points: A model using 13 V-J features told ophthalmopathy apart from stable hyperthyroidism. Blood also contained most expanded thyroid clonotypes above 0.001. Ophthalmopathy, which appeared later, was predicted by the model a median approximately six months before onset.

RNA transcripts were the template for amplifying TCR beta CDR3 regions. First-round RT-PCR of the TCR CDR3 relied on the HTBI primer set. In TCRdb, the multiplex PCR reads were re-called with MiXCR into one record per CDR3 protein. The table has about 49,000 distinct CDR3 sequences, 54% seen once. A word on this clonotype: Its cognate antigen is unknown.

The CDR3 is made up of 15 amino acids. Per germline, CDR1 SQVTM and CDR2 ANQGSEA. J was trimmed by 7 bases and V by 6 bases; bases with no gene match: 9. This chain joins TRBV29-1 and TRBJ2-7; 16 nucleotides align to TRBD2. The TCR sequence derives from a man between 18 and 35 years old with Graves' hyperthyroidism. The sample was peripheral blood or thyroid tissue (not recorded which). The CDR3 DNA follows: TGCAGCGTGAGGCCCGGGACTAGCGGGGGGGGTGAGCAGTACTTC. Its protein is CSVRPGTSGGGEQYF.